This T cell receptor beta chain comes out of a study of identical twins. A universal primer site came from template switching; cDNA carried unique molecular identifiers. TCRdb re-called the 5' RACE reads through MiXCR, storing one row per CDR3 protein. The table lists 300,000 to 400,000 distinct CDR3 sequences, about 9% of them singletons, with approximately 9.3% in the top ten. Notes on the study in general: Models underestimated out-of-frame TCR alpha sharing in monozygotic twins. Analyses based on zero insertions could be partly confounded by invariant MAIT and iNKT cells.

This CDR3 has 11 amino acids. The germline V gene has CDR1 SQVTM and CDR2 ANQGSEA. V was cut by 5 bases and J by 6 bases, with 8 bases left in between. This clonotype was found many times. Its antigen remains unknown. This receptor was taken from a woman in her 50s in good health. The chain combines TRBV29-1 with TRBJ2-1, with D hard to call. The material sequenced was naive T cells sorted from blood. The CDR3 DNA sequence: TGCAGCGTTAATCTACCCAATGAGCAGTTCTTC. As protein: CSVNLPNEQFF.